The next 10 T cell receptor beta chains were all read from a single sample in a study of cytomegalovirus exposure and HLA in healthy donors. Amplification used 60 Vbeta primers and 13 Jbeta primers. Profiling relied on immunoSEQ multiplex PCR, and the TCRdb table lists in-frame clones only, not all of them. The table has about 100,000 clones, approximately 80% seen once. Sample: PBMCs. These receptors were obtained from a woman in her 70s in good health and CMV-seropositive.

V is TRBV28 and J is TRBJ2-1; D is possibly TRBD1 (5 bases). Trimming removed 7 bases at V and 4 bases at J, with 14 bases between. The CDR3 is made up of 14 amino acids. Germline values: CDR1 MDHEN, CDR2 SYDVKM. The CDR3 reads CASNKAGKYNEQFF. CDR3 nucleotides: TGTGCCAGCAATAAGGCAGGGAAATACAATGAGCAGTTCTTC.

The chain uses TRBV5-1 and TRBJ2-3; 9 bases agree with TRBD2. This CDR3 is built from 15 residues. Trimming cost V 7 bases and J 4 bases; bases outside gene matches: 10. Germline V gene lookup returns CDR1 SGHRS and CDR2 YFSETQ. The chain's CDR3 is CASSGASGTPDTQYF. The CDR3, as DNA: TGCGCCAGCTCCGGGGCTAGCGGGACCCCAGATACGCAGTATTTT.

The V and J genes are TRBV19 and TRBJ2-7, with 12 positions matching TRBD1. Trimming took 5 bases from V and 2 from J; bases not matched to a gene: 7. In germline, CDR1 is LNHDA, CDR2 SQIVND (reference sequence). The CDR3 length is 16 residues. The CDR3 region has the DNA TGTGCCAGTAGTGATCCGGGACAGGGGGCCCCCTACGAGCAGTACTTC. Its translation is CASSDPGQGAPYEQYF.

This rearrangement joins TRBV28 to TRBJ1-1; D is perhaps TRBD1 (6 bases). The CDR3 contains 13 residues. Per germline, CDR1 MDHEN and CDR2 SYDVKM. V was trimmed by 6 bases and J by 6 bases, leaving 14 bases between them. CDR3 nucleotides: TGTGCCAGCAGCAGGGGTTTTAAGGCTGAAGCTTTCTTT. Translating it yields CASSRGFKAEAFF.

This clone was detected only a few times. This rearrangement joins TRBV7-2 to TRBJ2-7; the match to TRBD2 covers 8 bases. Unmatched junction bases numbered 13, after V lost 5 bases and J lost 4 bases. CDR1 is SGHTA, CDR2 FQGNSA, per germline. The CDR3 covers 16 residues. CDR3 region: CASSQGLAYLGYEQYF. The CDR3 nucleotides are TGTGCCAGCAGCCAAGGACTAGCCTACTTAGGGTACGAGCAGTACTTC.

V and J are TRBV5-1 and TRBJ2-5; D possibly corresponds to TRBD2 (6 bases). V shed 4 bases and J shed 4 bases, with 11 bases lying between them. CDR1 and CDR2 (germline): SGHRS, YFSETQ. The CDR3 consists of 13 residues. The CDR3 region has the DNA TGCGCCAGCAGCGATGGGACTCGAGAGACCCAGTACTTC. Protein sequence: CASSDGTRETQYF.

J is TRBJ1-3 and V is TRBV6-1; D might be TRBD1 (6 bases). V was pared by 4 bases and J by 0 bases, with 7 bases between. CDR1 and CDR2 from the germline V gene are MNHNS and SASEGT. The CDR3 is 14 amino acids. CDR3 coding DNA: TGTGCCAGCAGTGGGACAGCCTCTGGAAACACCATATATTTT. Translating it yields CASSGTASGNTIYF.

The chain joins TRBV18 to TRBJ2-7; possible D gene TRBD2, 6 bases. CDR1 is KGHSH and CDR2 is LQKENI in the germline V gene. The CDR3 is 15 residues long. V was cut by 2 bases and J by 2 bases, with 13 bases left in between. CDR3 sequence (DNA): TGTGCCAGCTCACCAGACTCGGCGGGGACCTACGAGCAGTACTTC. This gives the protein CASSPDSAGTYEQYF. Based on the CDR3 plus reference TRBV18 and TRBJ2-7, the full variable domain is NAGVMQNPRHLVRRRGQEARLRCSPMKGHSHVYWYRQLPEEGLKFMVYLQKENIIDESGMPKERFSAEFPKEGPSILRIQQVVRGDSAAYFCASSPDSAGTYEQYFGPGTRLTVT.

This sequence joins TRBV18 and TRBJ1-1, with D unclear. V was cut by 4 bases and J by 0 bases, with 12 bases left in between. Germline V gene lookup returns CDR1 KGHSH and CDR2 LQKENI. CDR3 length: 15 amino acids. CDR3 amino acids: CASSLGQLMNTEAFF. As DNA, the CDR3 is TGTGCCAGCTCACTGGGCCAGCTCATGAACACTGAAGCTTTCTTT.

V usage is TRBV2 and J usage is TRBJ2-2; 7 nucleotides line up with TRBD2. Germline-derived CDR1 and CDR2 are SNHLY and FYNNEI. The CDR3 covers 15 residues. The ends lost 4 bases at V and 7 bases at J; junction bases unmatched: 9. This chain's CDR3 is CASSASGGGDGELFF. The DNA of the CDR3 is TGTGCCAGCAGTGCCTCGGGAGGAGGTGACGGGGAGCTGTTTTTT.